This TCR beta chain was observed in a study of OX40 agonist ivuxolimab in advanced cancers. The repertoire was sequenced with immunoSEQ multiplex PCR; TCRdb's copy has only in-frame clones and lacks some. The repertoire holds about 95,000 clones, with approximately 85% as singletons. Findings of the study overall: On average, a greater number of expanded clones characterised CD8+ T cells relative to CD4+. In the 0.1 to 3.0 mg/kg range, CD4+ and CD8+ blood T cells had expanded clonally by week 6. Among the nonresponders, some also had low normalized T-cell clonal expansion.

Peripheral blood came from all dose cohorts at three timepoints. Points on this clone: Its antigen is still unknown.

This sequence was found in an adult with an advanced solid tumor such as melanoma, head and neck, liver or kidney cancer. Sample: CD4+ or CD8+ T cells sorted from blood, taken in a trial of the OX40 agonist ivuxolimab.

CDR3: CASISLIYNEQFF. DNA for the CDR3: TGTGCCAGCATCTCCCTGATCTACAATGAGCAGTTCTTC. The chain recombines TRBV6-1 with TRBJ2-1, with D uncertain. CDR1 and CDR2 (germline): MNHNS, SASEGT. The CDR3 is 13 residues long. V lost 7 bases and J lost 3, with 10 bases in between.